One sample yielded the 30 T cell receptor beta chains listed below, sequenced in a study of T cells in Graves' hyperthyroidism and ophthalmopathy. RNA transcripts were the template for amplifying TCR beta CDR3 regions. The study used the HTBI primer set for a first-round RT-PCR of the TCR CDR3. Using its own MiXCR run on the multiplex PCR reads, TCRdb lists one record per CDR3 protein. This table holds around 450,000 distinct CDR3 sequences, approximately 14% found once. Sample: blood. These TCRs come from a woman under 30 with Graves' hyperthyroidism.

Regarding this clonotype: As the CDR3 is not closed by the conserved phenylalanine or tryptophan, this likely results from a read error. The chain carries TRBV15 and TRBJ2-7; 7 bases map to TRBD1. Germline-derived CDR1 and CDR2 are LNHNV and YYDKDF (reference sequence). The CDR3 covers 14 residues. The CDR3 DNA sequence: TGTACCACCAGCGGACCGGGACAGTTCTACGAGCAGTACCTC. Amino acids: CTTSGPGQFYEQYL.

This clonotype was seen at least ten times. The rearrangement uses TRBV6-1 and TRBJ2-7, with 7 bases that match TRBD1. J gave up 0 bases and V 5 bases, and 1 base lay outside the gene matches. CDR1 and CDR2 (germline): MNHNS, SASEGT. The CDR3 spans 13 residues. The CDR3 reads CASSTGASYEQYF. In nucleotides, the CDR3 is TGTGCCAGCAGTACAGGGGCCTCCTACGAGCAGTACTTC.

This clonotype has more than one count but fewer than ten. The chain links TRBV4-3 to TRBJ2-1, with 10 bases identical to TRBD2. The CDR3 is made up of 16 amino acids. V shed 0 bases and J 4 bases; nucleotides not matched to a gene: 3. The V gene's germline CDR1 is LGHNA and CDR2 YSLEER. CDR3 bases: TGCGCCAGCAGCCAAGATGTAGCGGGGGGATACAATGAGCAGTTCTTC. This codes for CASSQDVAGGYNEQFF.

Only a few counts were recorded for this clonotype. V gene TRBV4-1 combines with J gene TRBJ2-3, with 10 bases aligning to TRBD2. There are 17 residues in the CDR3. CDR1 is MGHRA, CDR2 YSYEKL, per germline. Losses at the gene ends were 4 bases for V and 2 bases for J; bases not matched to a gene: 9. The chain's CDR3 is CASSRRTSGTITDTQYF. In DNA form, the CDR3 reads TGCGCCAGCAGCCGCCGGACTAGCGGAACTATCACAGATACGCAGTATTTT.

The chain has TRBV4-1 and TRBJ2-7, with D perhaps TRBD1 or TRBD2 (5 bases each). The CDR3 has 14 residues. Germline CDR1 is MGHRA and CDR2 is YSYEKL. Trimming removed 1 base at V and 3 bases at J, with 10 bases between. The CDR3 spells CASSQVPGHYEQYF. As DNA, the CDR3 is TGCGCCAGCAGCCAAGTTCCGGGGCACTACGAGCAGTACTTC.

The J gene is TRBJ2-1, the V gene TRBV11-2; a possible D gene is TRBD2 (7 bases). The CDR3 has 16 amino acids. Germline V CDR1 and CDR2: SGHAT, FQNNGV. Trimming shortened V by 5 bases and J by 0 bases, and 14 bases separated the two germline ends. The CDR3 region is CASSQDRGASYNEQFF. In DNA form, the CDR3 reads TGTGCCAGCAGCCAAGATCGGGGGGCCTCCTACAATGAGCAGTTCTTC.

This clonotype has a handful of counts. The chain recombines TRBV19 with TRBJ1-1; D might be TRBD1 (5 bases). This CDR3 is 14 amino acids long. The V end lost 2 bases, the J end lost 4 bases, and 11 bases lay between the germline ends. Germline V gene lookup returns CDR1 LNHDA and CDR2 SQIVND (reference sequence). CDR3 sequence reads: CASSIRDEGTEAFF. In DNA, the CDR3 is TGTGCCAGTAGTATACGGGACGAGGGCACTGAAGCTTTCTTT.

This clonotype was recorded many times. The chain carries TRBV2 and TRBJ2-1; 12 bases map to TRBD2. Trimming took 6 bases from V and 7 from J; bases not matched to a gene: 13. CDR3 length equals 17 residues. The germline gives CDR1 SNHLY, CDR2 FYNNEI. DNA of the CDR3: TGTGCCAGCAGCTCGACTAGCGGGGGCGCTGGAATGAATGAGCAGTTCTTC. It translates to CASSSTSGGAGMNEQFF.

This clonotype was picked up a small number of times. The gene calls are TRBV19 and TRBJ2-3; D is perhaps TRBD2 (5 bases). Germline loops: CDR1 LNHDA, CDR2 SQIVND (reference sequence). CDR3 size: 15 residues. Trimming took off 6 bases at V and 0 bases at J, with 13 bases between the two ends. CDR3 region: CASRVFGESTDTQYF. The CDR3 DNA reads TGTGCCAGTAGAGTATTCGGGGAGAGCACAGATACGCAGTATTTT.

This clonotype was counted many times. CDR3 region: CASRRGGSSGNTIYF. In nucleotides, the CDR3 is TGTGCCAGCCGGAGGGGTGGGAGTTCTGGAAACACCATATATTTT. This chain links TRBV3-1 with TRBJ1-3; perhaps TRBD1 as D (5 bases). Trimming removed 8 bases at V and 1 base at J, with 15 bases between. From germline, CDR1 is LGHDT and CDR2 YNNKEL (reference sequence). The length of the CDR3 is 15 residues.

This clonotype was counted ten times or more. The chain has TRBV6-2 or TRBV6-3 and TRBJ1-2; maybe TRBD1 (6 bases). Germline V gives CDR1 MNHEY, CDR2 SVGEGT. The V and J ends lost 2 bases and 4 bases respectively, with 11 bases between them. The CDR3 spans 14 residues. Here the CDR3 reads CASSYPGTFYGYTF. CDR3 bases: TGTGCCAGCAGTTACCCGGGGACATTCTATGGCTACACCTTC.

This clonotype appeared many times. V and J are TRBV20-1 and TRBJ1-1; D might be TRBD1 (6 bases). V dropped 5 bases and J dropped 3 bases, with 13 bases sitting between them. The CDR3 contains 13 residues. CDR1 is DFQATT, CDR2 SNEGSKA, per germline (reference sequence). DNA of the CDR3: TGCAGTGCTGCGGGGGCTTGGTACACTGAAGCTTTCTTT. Translated: CSAAGAWYTEAFF.

This clonotype showed up many times. The chain uses TRBV7-9 and TRBJ2-5; the D is unclear. This CDR3 region has 13 residues. Germline V gene lookup returns CDR1 SEHNR and CDR2 FQNEAQ (reference sequence). The ends were cut back, 1 base at V and 4 bases at J, with 7 bases in the middle. The CDR3, as DNA: TGTGCCAGCAGCTTAGGTCCGGGAGAGACCCAGTACTTC. It yields the protein CASSLGPGETQYF.

This clonotype was seen only a few times. The chain joins TRBV6-4 to TRBJ2-3; 9 bases align to TRBD2. The germline V gene has CDR1 MRHNA and CDR2 SNTAGT. The CDR3 extends over 14 amino acids. Losses at the gene ends were 4 bases for V and 1 base for J; bases not matched to a gene: 0. The CDR3: CASSVAGGTDTQYF. Written as DNA, the CDR3 is TGTGCCAGCAGTGTAGCGGGAGGCACAGATACGCAGTATTTT.

This chain connects TRBV19 to TRBJ1-2; D is possibly TRBD1 (6 bases). V lost 6 bases, J lost 7 bases, and 6 bases lay in between. The CDR3 extends over 10 amino acids. Per germline, CDR1 LNHDA and CDR2 SQIVND (reference sequence). In nucleotides, the CDR3 is TGTGCCAGTAGGGACAGTGGCTACACCTTC. Translated, it gives CASRDSGYTF.

CDR3 loop: CSARPDNEAFF. As DNA, the CDR3 is TGCAGTGCTAGGCCGGACAATGAAGCTTTCTTT. J is TRBJ1-1 and V is TRBV20-1; TRBD1 is a possible D gene (5 bases). This CDR3 has 11 residues. V was shortened by 3 bases and J by 7 bases, with 9 bases between the two germline ends. The V gene's germline CDR1 is DFQATT and CDR2 SNEGSKA (reference sequence).

This clonotype turned up a few times. The V call is TRBV7-2, the J call TRBJ1-1, with 7 positions matching TRBD1. CDR3 length equals 13 residues. Germline V gene sequence: CDR1 SGHTA, CDR2 FQGNSA. With 7 bases clipped from V and 6 bases from J, the junction kept 8 bases outside the gene matches. The CDR3 loop reads CASTSQGGSEAFF. CDR3 nucleotides: TGTGCCAGCACCTCCCAGGGGGGCTCTGAAGCTTTCTTT.

This clonotype showed up just a few times. The chain is built from TRBV5-1 and TRBJ1-1; 7 nucleotides align to TRBD1. Germline values: CDR1 SGHRS, CDR2 YFSETQ. The CDR3 sequence is 15 residues long. The trim removed 0 bases at V and 1 base at J, leaving 3 bases unmatched. The CDR3 region is CASSLARGRNTEAFF. The CDR3 DNA reads TGCGCCAGCAGCTTGGCTAGGGGGCGGAACACTGAAGCTTTCTTT.

This clonotype was seen ten or more times. The chain employs TRBV11-3 and TRBJ2-2, with D possibly TRBD1 on 6 matching bases. V was pared by 4 bases and J by 3 bases, with 9 bases between. The CDR3 is 14 amino acids. Germline CDR1 SGHNT, CDR2 YENEEA. CDR3 bases: TGTGCCAGCAGCTCACAGGGATACACCGGGGAGCTGTTTTTT. It translates to CASSSQGYTGELFF.

V and J are TRBV28 and TRBJ2-1; no definite D call. The V gene lost 5 bases and the J gene lost 7 bases, with 9 bases spanning the gap. The CDR3 has 12 amino acids. CDR1 is MDHEN and CDR2 is SYDVKM in the germline V gene. Written as DNA, the CDR3 is TGTGCCAGCAGTCCCCAAAGAAATGAGCAGTTCTTC. Its protein is CASSPQRNEQFF.

As to this clonotype: Just one base apart from a much larger clone, this may be a read error. The chain links TRBV14 to TRBJ2-1, with TRBD1 matching over 8 bases. This CDR3 spans 16 amino acids. Germline V gene data show CDR1 as SGHDN and CDR2 as FVKESK. Germline trimming cut 4 bases from V and 7 bases from J; bases unmatched to any gene: 12. The chain's CDR3 is CASSPAAGGFANEQFF. CDR3 nucleotide sequence: TGTGCCAGCAGCCCAGCCGCAGGGGGCTTTGCGAATGAGCAGTTCTTC.

In this sample, this clonotype turned up many times. The rearrangement uses TRBV28 and TRBJ2-3; D possibly matches TRBD1 or TRBD2 (5 bases each). With 5 bases removed from V and 0 bases from J, the gap between germline ends came to 12 bases. Germline V gene lookup returns CDR1 MDHEN and CDR2 SYDVKM. This CDR3 contains 15 residues. The CDR3 sequence: CASSPGTVSTDTQYF. CDR3 DNA sequence: TGTGCCAGCAGTCCCGGGACGGTCAGCACAGATACGCAGTATTTT.

The sample holds many counts of this clonotype. This rearrangement joins TRBV2 to TRBJ1-1, with 8 bases that match TRBD1. CDR3 length equals 15 residues. Trimming removed 0 bases from V and 3 bases from J; junction bases left unmatched: 3. CDR1 and CDR2 (germline): SNHLY, FYNNEI. CDR3 region: CASSEAQGADTEAFF. The CDR3 nucleotides read TGTGCCAGCAGTGAAGCCCAGGGGGCGGACACTGAAGCTTTCTTT.

This clonotype was observed at least ten times. This rearrangement joins TRBV5-1 to TRBJ1-2, with unresolved D. CDR1 and CDR2 (germline): SGHRS, YFSETQ. V lost 0 bases and J lost 4, with 19 bases in between. The CDR3 has 17 residues. CDR3: CASSLEESGVYSYGYTF. The CDR3 region has the DNA TGCGCCAGCAGCTTGGAGGAGTCTGGGGTCTACAGCTATGGCTACACCTTC.

The V gene is TRBV25-1, the J gene TRBJ2-2; no reliable D call. Germline V gene data show CDR1 as MGHDK and CDR2 as SYGVNS. This CDR3 contains 12 residues. V shed 2 bases and J shed 9 bases, with 7 bases lying between them. CDR3 DNA sequence: TGTGCCAGCAGTGAACCTCACCGGGAGCTGTTTTTT. This sequence encodes CASSEPHRELFF. Looking up the rest from reference TRBV25-1 and TRBJ2-2 gives the full variable domain: EADIYQTPRYLVIGTGKKITLECSQTMGHDKMYWYQQDPGMELHLIHYSYGVNSTEKGDLSSESTVSRIRTEHFPLTLESARPSHTSQYLCASSEPHRELFFGEGSRLTVL.

This clonotype was counted ten times or more. The chain employs TRBV6-2 or TRBV6-3 and TRBJ1-2; no reliable D call. The V gene lost 6 bases and the J gene lost 8 bases, with 16 bases spanning the gap. From germline, CDR1 is MNHEY and CDR2 SVGEGT. The CDR3 consists of 13 residues. DNA of the CDR3: TGTGCCAGCAGCCCCACGGCCTCGAGGGGCTACACCTTC. This sequence encodes CASSPTASRGYTF.

This clonotype was recorded many times. V is TRBV12-5 and J is TRBJ2-7; 8 bases agree with TRBD1. The germline V gene encodes CDR1 LGHNT and CDR2 FRNRAP. V shed 1 base, J shed 6 bases, and the junction held 11 bases outside the gene matches. This CDR3 comprises 16 residues. CDR3 residues: CASGLGSRTGTSEQYF. The CDR3 nucleotides read TGTGCTAGTGGTTTGGGCTCCCGGACAGGGACTTCCGAGCAGTACTTC.

This clonotype was recorded many times. The chain is built from TRBV20-1 and TRBJ2-7, with 7 bases lining up with TRBD1. The CDR3 totals 13 residues. CDR1 is DFQATT, CDR2 SNEGSKA, per germline (reference sequence). Trimming cost V 6 bases and J 2 bases; bases outside gene matches: 7. CDR3 in DNA: TGCAGTGCCCGCCGGGACAGTCCCTACGAGCAGTACTTC. Translating it yields CSARRDSPYEQYF.

This clonotype was detected only a few times. The rearrangement links TRBV3-1 to TRBJ2-3; TRBD2 matches 9 bases. Per the germline V gene, CDR1 is LGHDT and CDR2 is YNNKEL (reference sequence). The CDR3 is 18 residues long. With V trimmed by 5 bases and J by 6 bases, 18 bases remained unmatched. The CDR3 reads CASSLIGLAGPRSDTQYF. The CDR3 region has the DNA TGTGCCAGCAGCTTAATCGGTCTAGCGGGGCCTAGATCGGATACGCAGTATTTT.

Concerning this clonotype: A much larger clone is a single base away; this may be a read error. This sequence joins TRBV7-2 and TRBJ1-4; TRBD1 is a possible D gene (6 bases). The CDR3 has 13 residues. Germline V gene data show CDR1 as SGHTA and CDR2 as FQGNSA. Here the CDR3 reads CASSPGTMEKPFF. In DNA, the CDR3 is TGTGCCAGCAGCCCCGGGACAATGGAAAAACCGTTTTTT.